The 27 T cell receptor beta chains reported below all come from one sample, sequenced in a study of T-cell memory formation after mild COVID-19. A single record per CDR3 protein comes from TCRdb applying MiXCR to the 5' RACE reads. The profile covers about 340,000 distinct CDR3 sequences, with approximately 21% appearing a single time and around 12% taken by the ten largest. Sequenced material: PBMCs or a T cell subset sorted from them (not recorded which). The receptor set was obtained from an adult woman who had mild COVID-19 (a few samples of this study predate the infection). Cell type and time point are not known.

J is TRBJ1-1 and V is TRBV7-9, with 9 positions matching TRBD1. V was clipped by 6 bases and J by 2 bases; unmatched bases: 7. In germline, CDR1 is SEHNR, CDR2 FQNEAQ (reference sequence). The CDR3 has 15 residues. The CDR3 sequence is CASRRGTGGNTEAFF. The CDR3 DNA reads TGTGCCAGCAGGAGGGGAACAGGGGGCAACACTGAAGCTTTCTTT.

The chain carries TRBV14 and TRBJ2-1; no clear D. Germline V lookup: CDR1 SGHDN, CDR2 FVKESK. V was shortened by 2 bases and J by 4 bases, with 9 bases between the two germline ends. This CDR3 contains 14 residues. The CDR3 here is CASSQHWGYNEQFF. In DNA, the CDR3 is TGTGCCAGCAGCCAACACTGGGGTTACAATGAGCAGTTCTTC.

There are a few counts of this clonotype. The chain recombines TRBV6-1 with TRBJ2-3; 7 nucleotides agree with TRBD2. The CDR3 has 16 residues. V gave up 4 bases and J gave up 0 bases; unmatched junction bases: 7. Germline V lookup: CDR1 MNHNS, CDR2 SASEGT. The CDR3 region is CASSVGTTPSTDTQYF. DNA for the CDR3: TGTGCCAGCAGTGTTGGGACTACTCCTAGCACAGATACGCAGTATTTT.

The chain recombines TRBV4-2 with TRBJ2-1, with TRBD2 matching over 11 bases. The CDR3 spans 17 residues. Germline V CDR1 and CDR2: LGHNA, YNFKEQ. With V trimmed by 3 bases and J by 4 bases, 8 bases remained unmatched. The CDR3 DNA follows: TGTGCCAGCAGCCAGCCCATGGGACTAGCGGAATACAATGAGCAGTTCTTC. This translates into CASSQPMGLAEYNEQFF.

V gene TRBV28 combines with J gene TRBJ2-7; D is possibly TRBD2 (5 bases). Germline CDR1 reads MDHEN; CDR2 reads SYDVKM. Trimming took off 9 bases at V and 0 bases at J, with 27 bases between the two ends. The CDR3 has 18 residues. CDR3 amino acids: CASLEGFGLARSSYEQYF. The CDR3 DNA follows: TGTGCCAGTCTAGAGGGTTTTGGGCTAGCTCGGAGCTCCTACGAGCAGTACTTC. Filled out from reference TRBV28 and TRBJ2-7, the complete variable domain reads DVKVTQSSRYLVKRTGEKVFLECVQDMDHENMFWYRQDPGLGLRLIYFSYDVKMKEKGDIPEGYSVSREKKERFSLILESASTNQTSMYLCASLEGFGLARSSYEQYFGPGTRLTVT.

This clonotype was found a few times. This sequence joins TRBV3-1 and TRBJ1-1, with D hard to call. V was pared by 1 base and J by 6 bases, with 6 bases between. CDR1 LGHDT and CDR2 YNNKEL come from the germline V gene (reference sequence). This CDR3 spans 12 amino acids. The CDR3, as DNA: TGTGCCAGCAGCCAAGGGGCCGCTGAAGCTTTCTTT. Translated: CASSQGAAEAFF.

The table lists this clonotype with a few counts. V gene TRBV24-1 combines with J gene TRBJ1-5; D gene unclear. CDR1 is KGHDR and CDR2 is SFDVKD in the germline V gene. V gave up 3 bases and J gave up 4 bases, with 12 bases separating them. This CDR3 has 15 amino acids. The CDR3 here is CATSDPGSGNQPQHF. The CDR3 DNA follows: TGTGCCACCAGTGATCCTGGGTCGGGGAATCAGCCCCAGCATTTT.

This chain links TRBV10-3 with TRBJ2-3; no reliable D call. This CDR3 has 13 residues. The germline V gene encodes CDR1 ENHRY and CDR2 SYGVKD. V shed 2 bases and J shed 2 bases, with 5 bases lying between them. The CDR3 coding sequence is TGTGCCATCAGTGAGCCCTACACAGATACGCAGTATTTT. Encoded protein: CAISEPYTDTQYF.

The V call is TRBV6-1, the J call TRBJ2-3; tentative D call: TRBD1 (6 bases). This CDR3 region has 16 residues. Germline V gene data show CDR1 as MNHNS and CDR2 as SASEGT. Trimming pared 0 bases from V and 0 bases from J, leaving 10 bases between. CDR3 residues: CASSEAQGLSTDTQYF. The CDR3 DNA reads TGTGCCAGCAGTGAAGCGCAGGGGCTCAGCACAGATACGCAGTATTTT.

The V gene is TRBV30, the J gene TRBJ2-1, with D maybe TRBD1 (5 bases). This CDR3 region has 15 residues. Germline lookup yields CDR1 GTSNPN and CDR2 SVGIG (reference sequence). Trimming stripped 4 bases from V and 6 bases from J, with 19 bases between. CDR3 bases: TGTGCCTGGACTCGGCAGGGTCCCAAGGTCAATGAGCAGTTCTTC. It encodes CAWTRQGPKVNEQFF.

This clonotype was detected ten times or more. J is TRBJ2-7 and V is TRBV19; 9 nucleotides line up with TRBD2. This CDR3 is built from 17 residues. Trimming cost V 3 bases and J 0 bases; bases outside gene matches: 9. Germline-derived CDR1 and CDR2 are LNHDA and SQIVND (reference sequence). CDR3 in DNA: TGTGCCAGTAGTATCACCTTAAGCGGGAGGAGCTCCTACGAGCAGTACTTC. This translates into CASSITLSGRSSYEQYF.

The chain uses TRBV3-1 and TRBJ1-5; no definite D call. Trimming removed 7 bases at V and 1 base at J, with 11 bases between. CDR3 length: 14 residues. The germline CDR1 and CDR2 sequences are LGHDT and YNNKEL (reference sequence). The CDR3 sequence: CASTNSLSNQPQHF. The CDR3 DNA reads TGTGCCAGCACCAACTCGTTGAGCAATCAGCCCCAGCATTTT.

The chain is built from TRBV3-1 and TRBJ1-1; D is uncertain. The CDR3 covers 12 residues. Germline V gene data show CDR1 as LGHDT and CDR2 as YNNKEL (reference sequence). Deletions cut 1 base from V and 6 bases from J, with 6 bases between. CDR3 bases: TGTGCCAGCAGCCAAGGACCCGCTGAAGCTTTCTTT. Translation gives CASSQGPAEAFF.

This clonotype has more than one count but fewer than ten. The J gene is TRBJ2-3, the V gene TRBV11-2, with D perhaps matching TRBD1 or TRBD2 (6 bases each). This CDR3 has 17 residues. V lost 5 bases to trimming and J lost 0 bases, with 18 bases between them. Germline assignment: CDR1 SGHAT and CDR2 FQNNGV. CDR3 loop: CASSRRGGGGSTDTQYF. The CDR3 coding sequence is TGTGCCAGCAGCCGCCGCGGAGGGGGTGGGAGCACAGATACGCAGTATTTT.

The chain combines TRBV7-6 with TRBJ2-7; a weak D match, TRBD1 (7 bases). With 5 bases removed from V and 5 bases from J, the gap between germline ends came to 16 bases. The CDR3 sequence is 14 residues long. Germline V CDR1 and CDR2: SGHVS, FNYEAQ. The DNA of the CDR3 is TGTGCCAGCAGCCCCGCTGGAGGGGGCGACGAGCAGTACTTC. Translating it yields CASSPAGGGDEQYF.

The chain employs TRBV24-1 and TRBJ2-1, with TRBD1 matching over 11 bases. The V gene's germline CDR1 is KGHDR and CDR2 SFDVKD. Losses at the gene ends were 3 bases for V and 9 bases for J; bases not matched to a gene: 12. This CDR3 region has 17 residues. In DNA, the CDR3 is TGTGCCACCAGTGATCCCGGGACAGGGGGTTCCTTGAGTGAGCAGTTCTTC. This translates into CATSDPGTGGSLSEQFF.

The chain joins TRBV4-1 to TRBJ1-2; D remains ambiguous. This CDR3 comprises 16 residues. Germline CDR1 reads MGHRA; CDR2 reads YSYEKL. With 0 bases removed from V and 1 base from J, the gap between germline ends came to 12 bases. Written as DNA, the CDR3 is TGCGCCAGCAGCCAAGATGGCCTCCGAGGTAACTATGGCTACACCTTC. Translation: CASSQDGLRGNYGYTF.

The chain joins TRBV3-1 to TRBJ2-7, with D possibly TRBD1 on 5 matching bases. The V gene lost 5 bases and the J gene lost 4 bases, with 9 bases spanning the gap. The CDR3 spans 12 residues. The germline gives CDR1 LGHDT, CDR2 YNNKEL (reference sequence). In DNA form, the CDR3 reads TGTGCCAGCAGCGGGGCAACTTACGAGCAGTACTTC. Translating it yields CASSGATYEQYF.

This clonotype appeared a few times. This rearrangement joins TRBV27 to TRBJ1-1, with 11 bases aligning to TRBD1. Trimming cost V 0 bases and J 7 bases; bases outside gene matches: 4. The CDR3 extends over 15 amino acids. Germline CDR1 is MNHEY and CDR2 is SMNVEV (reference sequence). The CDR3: CASSLSGTGGGEAFF. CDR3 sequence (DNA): TGTGCCAGCAGTTTATCGGGGACAGGGGGAGGTGAAGCTTTCTTT.

The CDR3 sequence is CASSQPGRIQETQYF. DNA of the CDR3: TGCGCCAGCAGCCAGCCCGGTAGAATCCAAGAGACCCAGTACTTC. The V and J genes are TRBV4-1 and TRBJ2-5; D call uncertain. Germline V gene data show CDR1 as MGHRA and CDR2 as YSYEKL. The CDR3 is made up of 15 amino acids. Trimming removed 3 bases from V and 1 base from J, with 12 bases in between.

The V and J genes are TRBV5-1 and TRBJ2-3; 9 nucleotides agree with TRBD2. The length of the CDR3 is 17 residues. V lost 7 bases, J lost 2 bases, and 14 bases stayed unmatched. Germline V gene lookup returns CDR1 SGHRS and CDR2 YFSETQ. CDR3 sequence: CASGRGPSGTTTDTQYF. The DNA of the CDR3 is TGCGCCAGCGGGAGGGGGCCTAGCGGGACTACCACAGATACGCAGTATTTT.

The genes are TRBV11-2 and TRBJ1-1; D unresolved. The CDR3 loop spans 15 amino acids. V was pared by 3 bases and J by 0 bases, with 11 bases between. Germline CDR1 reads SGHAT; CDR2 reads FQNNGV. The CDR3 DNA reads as TGTGCCAGCAGCTTGGTAGCAGGCATGAACACTGAAGCTTTCTTT. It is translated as CASSLVAGMNTEAFF.

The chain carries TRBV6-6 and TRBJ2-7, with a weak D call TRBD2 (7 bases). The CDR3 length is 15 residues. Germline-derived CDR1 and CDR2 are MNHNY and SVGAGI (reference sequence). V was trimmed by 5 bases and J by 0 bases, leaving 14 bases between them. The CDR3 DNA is TGTGCCAGCAGTAAGCGAGGGGGGGCCTCCTACGAGCAGTACTTC. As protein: CASSKRGGASYEQYF.

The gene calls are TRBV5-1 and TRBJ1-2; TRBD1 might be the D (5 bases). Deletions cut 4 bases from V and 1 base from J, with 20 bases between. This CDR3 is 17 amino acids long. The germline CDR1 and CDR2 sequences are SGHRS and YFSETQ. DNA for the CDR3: TGCGCCAGCAGCCCCTCGGGGAGGGGCGACCATAACTATGGCTACACCTTC. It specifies CASSPSGRGDHNYGYTF.

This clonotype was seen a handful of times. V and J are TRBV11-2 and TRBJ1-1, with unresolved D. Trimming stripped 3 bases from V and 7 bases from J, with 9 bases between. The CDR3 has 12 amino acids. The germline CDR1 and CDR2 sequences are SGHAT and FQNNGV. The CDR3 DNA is TGTGCCAGCAGCTTGCGGGGATTTGAAGCTTTCTTT. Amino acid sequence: CASSLRGFEAFF.

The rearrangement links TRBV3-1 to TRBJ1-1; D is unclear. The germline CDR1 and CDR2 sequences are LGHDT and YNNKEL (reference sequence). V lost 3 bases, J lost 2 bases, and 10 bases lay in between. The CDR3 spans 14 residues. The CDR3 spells CASSHPRRNTEAFF. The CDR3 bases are TGTGCCAGCAGCCACCCCAGGAGAAACACTGAAGCTTTCTTT.

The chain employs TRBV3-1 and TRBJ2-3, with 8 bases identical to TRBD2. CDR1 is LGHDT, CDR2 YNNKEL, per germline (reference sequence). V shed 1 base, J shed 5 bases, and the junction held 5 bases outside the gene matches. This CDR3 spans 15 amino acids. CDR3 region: CASSQGATSGDTQYF. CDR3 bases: TGTGCCAGCAGCCAAGGGGCAACTAGCGGAGATACGCAGTATTTT.